This T cell receptor (beta chain) was sequenced in a study of response to subunit inactivated influenza vaccine listed by TCRdb under 2018. For the study in its entirety: The study used deep quantitative T cell receptor repertoire profiling to track responses to a trivalent subunit inactivated influenza vaccine.

The method was RT-PCR. The sample was run on an Illumina HiSeq 2500. TCRdb reanalyzed the raw reads on its own, using fastp at Q25 for trimming and MiXCR for clone calling, and kept in-frame beta chains. Each CDR3 protein appears once, grouped with its most common genes and DNA. Counted in this sample were roughly 460,000 distinct CDR3 sequences; over 9.5% of them appeared once. Approximately 12% of the sample belongs to the ten largest clones. The table lists this clonotype with many counts. Its antigen remains undetermined. Qualities for individual bases were not recorded, and no much larger clone is one base off. Paper-wide results and their limitations: The authors suggested that each seasonal influenza vaccination may recruit only a limited number of new T cells.

This specimen's time point label, per the study, means: approximately 47 days after influenza vaccine administration. The CDR3 spans 13 residues, from the cysteine through the phenylalanine. Kept here is only the CDR3 DNA, which spans 39 bases and is read in frame from base 1. V is clipped by 2 bases and J by 5 bases, and the sequence between their germline boundaries is 9 bases long. For CDR1 and CDR2, the germline V gene (reference sequence) lists MNHNY and SVGAGI. Here the chain combines TRBV6-6 and TRBJ2-5, with no confident D gene call. The receptor comes from a man aged 50 to 60 who received an inactivated influenza vaccine. Donor details come from another sample of the same person, matched by shared clones. Here the sequenced sample was PBMCs from blood, taken roughly 48 days after vaccination. The CDR3 region: CASSYLGWETQYF. Here is the DNA: TGTGCCAGCAGTTACCTTGGGTGGGAGACCCAGTACTTC.